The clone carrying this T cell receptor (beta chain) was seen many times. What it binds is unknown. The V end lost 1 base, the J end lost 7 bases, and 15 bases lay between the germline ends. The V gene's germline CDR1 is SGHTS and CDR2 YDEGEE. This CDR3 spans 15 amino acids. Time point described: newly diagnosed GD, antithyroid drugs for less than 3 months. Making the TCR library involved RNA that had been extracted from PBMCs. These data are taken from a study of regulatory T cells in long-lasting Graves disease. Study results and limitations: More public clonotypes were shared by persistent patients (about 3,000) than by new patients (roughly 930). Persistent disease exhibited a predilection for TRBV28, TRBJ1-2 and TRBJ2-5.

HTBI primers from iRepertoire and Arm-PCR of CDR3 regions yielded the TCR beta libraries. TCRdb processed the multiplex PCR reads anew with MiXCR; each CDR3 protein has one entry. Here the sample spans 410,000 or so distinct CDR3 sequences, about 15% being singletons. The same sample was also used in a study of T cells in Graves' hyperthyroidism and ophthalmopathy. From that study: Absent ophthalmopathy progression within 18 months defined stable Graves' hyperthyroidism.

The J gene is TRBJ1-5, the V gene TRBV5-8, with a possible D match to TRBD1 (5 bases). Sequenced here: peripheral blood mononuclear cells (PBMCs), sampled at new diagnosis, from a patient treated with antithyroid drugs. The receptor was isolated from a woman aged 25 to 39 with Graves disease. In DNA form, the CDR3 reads TGTGCCAGCAGCTTGCAGGGTGCGGGTGAGCAGCCCCAGCATTTT. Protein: CASSLQGAGEQPQHF. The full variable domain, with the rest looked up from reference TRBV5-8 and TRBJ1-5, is EAGVTQSPTHLIKTRGQQATLRCSPISGHTSVYWYQQALGLGLQFLLWYDEGEERNRGNFPPRFSGRQFPNYSSELNVNALELEDSALYLCASSLQGAGEQPQHFGDGTRLSIL.